The rows below give T cell receptor beta chains drawn from one sample of a study of CD8+CD57+ T cells in acquired aplastic anemia. TCRdb redid the calling of the reads with MiXCR, one entry per CDR3 protein. The sample lists approximately 200,000 distinct CDR3 sequences, approximately 51% occurring once. The specimen sequenced was sorted CD4+, CD8+, or CD8+CD57+ T cells (not recorded which) from PBMCs. The origin of the receptors is a human donor with aplastic anemia. Both conserved end residues are part of each CDR3. A D gene is named only where the DNA matches it firmly. The size field is filled for only some rows; it gives once, few, many or a size class.

CDR3: CAISVYGNNYGYTF
DNA: TGTGCCATCAGTGTTTACGGGAATAACTATGGCTACACCTTC
J: TRBJ1-2
V: TRBV10-3
D: -
size: -

CDR3: CASSQPTGGSPLHF
DNA: TGTGCCAGCAGCCAGCCCACAGGGGGCTCACCCCTCCACTTT
J: TRBJ1-6
V: TRBV7-9
D: TRBD1
size: few

CDR3: CASSQVGTGAANEKLFF
DNA: TGCGCCAGCAGCCAAGTTGGGACAGGGGCAGCTAATGAAAAACTGTTTTTT
J: TRBJ1-4
V: TRBV2
D: TRBD1
size: -

CDR3: CASSLGQGYTDTQYF
DNA: TGTGCCAGCAGCTTAGGACAGGGATATACAGATACGCAGTATTTT
J: TRBJ2-3
V: TRBV11-3
D: TRBD1
size: many

CDR3: CASSQDLWDSLPSNYGYTF
DNA: TGTGCCAGCAGCCAAGATTTATGGGACAGCTTACCTTCTAACTATGGCTACACCTTC
J: TRBJ1-2
V: TRBV4-2
D: TRBD1
size: many

CDR3: CASRGVSEKLFF
DNA: TGTGCCAGTCGGGGGGTCTCCGAAAAACTGTTTTTT
J: TRBJ1-4
V: TRBV6-5
D: -
size: -

CDR3: CASSPRTGGSGELFF
DNA: TGTGCCAGCAGCCCTAGGACAGGGGGCTCCGGGGAGCTGTTTTTT
J: TRBJ2-2
V: TRBV7-3
D: TRBD1
size: many

CDR3: CASSLKPGLNSPLHF
DNA: TGTGCCAGCAGCTTGAAACCAGGGCTCAATTCACCCCTCCACTTT
J: TRBJ1-6
V: TRBV5-6
D: -
size: -

CDR3: CASVGEGHSPFHF
DNA: TGTGCCAGCGTTGGGGAAGGCCATTCACCCTTCCACTTT
J: TRBJ1-6
V: TRBV2
D: -
size: once

CDR3: CASTQLASSYNEQFF
DNA: TGCGCCAGCACCCAACTAGCGAGCTCCTACAATGAGCAGTTCTTC
J: TRBJ2-1
V: TRBV5-1
D: TRBD2
size: -

CDR3: CASSFNNYEQYF
DNA: TGTGCCAGCAGCTTTAATAACTACGAGCAGTACTTC
J: TRBJ2-7
V: TRBV5-5
D: -
size: -

CDR3: CSARHGTGDEKLFF
DNA: TGCAGTGCTAGACATGGGACAGGCGATGAAAAACTGTTTTTT
J: TRBJ1-4
V: TRBV20-1
D: TRBD1
size: many

CDR3: CASSTRRGIYEQYF
DNA: TGTGCCAGCAGTACCCGGAGGGGTATCTACGAGCAGTACTTC
J: TRBJ2-7
V: TRBV10-3
D: -
size: -

CDR3: CASSLPEKELFF
DNA: TGTGCCAGCAGCTTACCGGAGAAAGAGCTGTTTTTT
J: TRBJ1-4
V: TRBV7-9
D: -
size: -

CDR3: CASSEGGRNSPLHF
DNA: TGTGCCAGCAGTGAAGGGGGACGTAATTCACCCCTCCACTTT
J: TRBJ1-6
V: TRBV2
D: -
size: -

CDR3: CASSQLGGDNSPLHF
DNA: TGTGCCAGCAGCCAATTAGGGGGGGATAATTCACCCCTCCACTTT
J: TRBJ1-6
V: TRBV16
D: -
size: many

CDR3: CASSPQGPTPSTDTQYF
DNA: TGTGCCAGCAGCCCTCAAGGGCCAACCCCCAGCACAGATACGCAGTATTTT
J: TRBJ2-3
V: TRBV7-2
D: -
size: few

CDR3: CASGLRTGSSPLHF
DNA: TGTGCTAGTGGTCTCCGGACAGGGTCCTCACCCCTCCACTTT
J: TRBJ1-6
V: TRBV12-5
D: TRBD1
size: few

CDR3: CASSFPGSYEQYF
DNA: TGTGCCAGCAGCTTCCCCGGATCCTACGAGCAGTACTTC
J: TRBJ2-7
V: TRBV7-8
D: -
size: -

CDR3: CASSILSGEEQYF
DNA: TGTGCCAGTAGTATCCTGTCCGGGGAAGAGCAGTACTTC
J: TRBJ2-7
V: TRBV19
D: -
size: once

CDR3: CASSDPRTATDTQYF
DNA: TGTGCCAGCAGTGATCCAAGGACAGCCACAGATACGCAGTATTTT
J: TRBJ2-3
V: TRBV25-1
D: -
size: -

CDR3: CASSPTGSTNEKLFF
DNA: TGTGCCAGCAGCCCGACAGGGTCAACTAATGAAAAACTGTTTTTT
J: TRBJ1-4
V: TRBV11-2
D: TRBD1
size: many

CDR3: CASTLRGRGVTDTQYF
DNA: TGTGCCAGCACCCTCCGGGGGAGGGGGGTCACAGATACGCAGTATTTT
J: TRBJ2-3
V: TRBV11-2
D: -
size: many

CDR3: CASSQSRVSTEAFF
DNA: TGCGCCAGCAGCCAATCCAGGGTAAGCACTGAAGCTTTCTTT
J: TRBJ1-1
V: TRBV4-3
D: -
size: few

CDR3: CSGDRVLDTQYF
DNA: TGCAGCGGGGACAGGGTGTTGGATACGCAGTATTTT
J: TRBJ2-3
V: TRBV29-1
D: TRBD1
size: -

CDR3: CSARDSAGDYEQYF
DNA: TGCAGTGCTAGAGATTCCGCGGGAGACTACGAGCAGTACTTC
J: TRBJ2-7
V: TRBV20-1
D: TRBD2
size: -

CDR3: CASSATRETQYF
DNA: TGTGCCAGCAGTGCTACCCGGGAGACCCAGTACTTC
J: TRBJ2-5
V: TRBV6-1
D: -
size: many

CDR3: CASSFAGVRDSPLHF
DNA: TGTGCCAGCAGCTTCGCGGGGGTTCGGGATTCACCCCTCCACTTT
J: TRBJ1-6
V: TRBV5-1
D: -
size: -

CDR3: CASSLMGGETDTQYF
DNA: TGTGCCAGCAGCTTAATGGGCGGGGAAACAGATACGCAGTATTTT
J: TRBJ2-3
V: TRBV7-6
D: -
size: -

CDR3: CASSAERVYYEQYF
DNA: TGTGCCAGCAGTGCTGAGCGGGTTTACTACGAGCAGTACTTC
J: TRBJ2-7
V: TRBV6-1
D: -
size: -

CDR3: CASSPRESDTEAFF
DNA: TGCGCCAGCAGCCCCAGGGAGAGTGACACTGAAGCTTTCTTT
J: TRBJ1-1
V: TRBV5-1
D: -
size: -

CDR3: CASSVDYRANYGYTF
DNA: TGTGCCAGCAGCGTAGATTACAGGGCTAACTATGGCTACACCTTC
J: TRBJ1-2
V: TRBV9
D: -
size: -

CDR3: CASSHLGQGNEQFF
DNA: TGTGCCAGTAGTCACCTGGGACAGGGCAATGAGCAGTTCTTC
J: TRBJ2-1
V: TRBV19
D: TRBD1
size: few

CDR3: CAKGTSTDTQYF
DNA: TGTGCGAAGGGGACTAGCACAGATACGCAGTATTTT
J: TRBJ2-3
V: TRBV7-8
D: -
size: -

CDR3: CVSSLGGGYSGNTIYF
DNA: TGTGTCAGCAGTTTAGGAGGCGGATACTCTGGAAACACCATATATTTT
J: TRBJ1-3
V: TRBV12-3/TRBV12-4
D: -
size: -

CDR3: CASSFFRGGKETQYF
DNA: TGTGCCAGCAGCTTCTTCCGGGGGGGAAAGGAGACCCAGTACTTC
J: TRBJ2-5
V: TRBV5-5
D: TRBD2
size: many

CDR3: CASSRTDRQANYGYTF
DNA: TGTGCCAGCAGTCGGACGGACAGGCAAGCTAACTATGGCTACACCTTC
J: TRBJ1-2
V: TRBV5-6
D: TRBD1
size: many

CDR3: CASSLKTLPEGAFF
DNA: TGTGCCAGCAGCTTAAAGACACTCCCCGAGGGAGCTTTCTTT
J: TRBJ1-1
V: TRBV7-2
D: -
size: -

CDR3: CASSIGQGGNEQFF
DNA: TGTGCCAGTAGTATAGGACAGGGGGGCAATGAGCAGTTCTTC
J: TRBJ2-1
V: TRBV19
D: TRBD1
size: many

CDR3: CASSFPGDTIYF
DNA: TGCGCCAGCAGCTTCCCAGGAGACACCATATATTTT
J: TRBJ1-3
V: TRBV4-1
D: -
size: once

CDR3: CSARVIGFGDNEQFF
DNA: TGCAGTGCTAGGGTAATAGGGTTTGGTGACAATGAGCAGTTCTTC
J: TRBJ2-1
V: TRBV20-1
D: -
size: many

CDR3: CAWSVAQGTYEQYF
DNA: TGTGCCTGGAGTGTAGCACAGGGAACCTACGAGCAGTACTTC
J: TRBJ2-7
V: TRBV30
D: -
size: -

CDR3: CATSREDPMNSPLHF
DNA: TGTGCCACCAGCAGAGAAGACCCCATGAATTCACCCCTCCACTTT
J: TRBJ1-6
V: TRBV15
D: -
size: -

CDR3: CASSLASGLANEQYF
DNA: TGTGCCAGCAGCTTAGCCTCGGGACTAGCGAACGAGCAGTACTTC
J: TRBJ2-7
V: TRBV7-9
D: TRBD2
size: few

CDR3: CSVGTVSNTGELFF
DNA: TGCAGCGTTGGGACGGTCTCGAACACCGGGGAGCTGTTTTTT
J: TRBJ2-2
V: TRBV29-1
D: -
size: many

CDR3: CASRRDRGGGEQYF
DNA: TGTGCCAGCAGAAGGGACAGGGGAGGCGGGGAGCAGTACTTC
J: TRBJ2-7
V: TRBV2
D: TRBD1
size: -

CDR3: CASSTSGFSYEQYF
DNA: TGTGCCAGCAGCACCTCAGGGTTCTCCTACGAGCAGTACTTC
J: TRBJ2-7
V: TRBV7-6
D: -
size: many

CDR3: CSALEGRDYGYTF
DNA: TGCAGTGCCCTAGAAGGCAGGGACTATGGCTACACCTTC
J: TRBJ1-2
V: TRBV20-1
D: -
size: -

CDR3: CASSPRGATGELFF
DNA: TGTGCCAGCAGCCCCCGGGGGGCCACCGGGGAGCTGTTTTTT
J: TRBJ2-2
V: TRBV7-8
D: -
size: many

CDR3: CASRGNGGQETQYF
DNA: TGTGCCAGCAGAGGCAATGGCGGTCAAGAGACCCAGTACTTC
J: TRBJ2-5
V: TRBV2
D: -
size: many

CDR3: CASGGPNTEAFF
DNA: TGTGCCAGCGGGGGACCTAACACTGAAGCTTTCTTT
J: TRBJ1-1
V: TRBV5-5
D: -
size: many

CDR3: CASSQEDKRNSGANVLTF
DNA: TGCGCCAGCAGCCAAGAGGACAAAAGAAACTCTGGGGCCAACGTCCTGACTTTC
J: TRBJ2-6
V: TRBV4-1
D: -
size: many

CDR3: CASSVDEGYGYTF
DNA: TGTGCCAGCAGCGTAGACGAGGGGTATGGCTACACCTTC
J: TRBJ1-2
V: TRBV9
D: -
size: few